What follows is one T cell receptor (beta chain) and its context. No antigen is known for it. The sample is drawn from a study of Ad26.COV2.S vaccination and SARS-CoV-2 variants. Across the whole study: Ad26.COV2.S, an intramuscular injection, was given once or twice 56 days apart.

Sequenced by immunoSEQ multiplex PCR; TCRdb stores in-frame clones only, minus some. This sample carries 300,000 to 400,000 clones, around 89% of them seen once, and the ten largest clones take approximately 5%. Whole-study results and caveats: Measurement of non-spike TCR breadth gave similar results in vaccine and placebo recipients.

Treatment described: about 20 received Ad26.COV2.S at low or high dose, single or two shots; 5 received placebo; per-sample allocation not given. The study sampled participants on day 63 after the first vaccine or placebo injection. Cohort 1b enrolled adults aged 18-55 years in Boston. The CDR3 spans 18 residues. Per the germline V gene, CDR1 is MGHRA and CDR2 is YSYEKL. The V gene end was trimmed by 0 bases and the J gene end by 5 bases; junction bases not matched to a gene: 11. The V and J genes are TRBV4-1 and TRBJ2-7, with 12 bases identical to TRBD1. The starting material was peripheral blood, obtained in a trial of Ad26.COV2.S vaccine versus placebo. This sequence was found in a person between 18 and 59 years old who received the Ad26.COV2.S COVID-19 vaccine or a placebo. CDR3 residues: CASSQDLRTGTGGHEQYF. The CDR3 DNA reads as TGCGCCAGCAGCCAAGATCTCCGTACCGGGACAGGGGGCCACGAGCAGTACTTC.